These T cell receptor beta chains were read from a single sample in a study of blood T cell repertoires in COVID-19. TCRdb keeps only in-frame clones here, not all; method: immunoSEQ multiplex PCR. Here the sample spans about 390,000 clones, around nine tenths being singletons. Sequences were obtained from PBMCs or T cells enriched from blood (not recorded which). These receptors all come from a woman in her fifties or sixties who had recovered from COVID-19. The CDR3 runs from the conserved cysteine through the conserved F or W. A D gene is named only where the DNA matches it firmly. Rows may omit the clone size; those that give it use once, few, many or a size class.

TRBV7-7	TRBJ2-5	-	16	-	CASSLAVSGPQETQYF	TGTGCTAGCAGCTTAGCCGTCTCAGGGCCCCAAGAGACCCAGTACTTC
TRBV1	TRBJ1-6	-	17	-	CTSSQDPPLSGNSPLHF	TGCACCAGCAGCCAAGATCCCCCTCTATCGGGGAATTCACCCCTCCACTTT
TRBV7-2	TRBJ1-3	-	19	TRBD1	CASSLTNRRDRISGNTIYF	TGTGCCAGCAGCTTAACTAACCGCCGGGACAGAATCTCTGGAAACACCATATATTTT
TRBV9	TRBJ2-5	-	15	-	CASSETGRVIETQYF	TGTGCCAGCAGCGAAACAGGGAGGGTCATAGAGACCCAGTACTTC
TRBV6-5	TRBJ1-2	-	14	TRBD1	CASSPGTGGSGYTF	TGTGCCAGCAGCCCCGGGACAGGGGGTTCTGGCTACACCTTC
TRBV7-2	TRBJ2-3	-	16	TRBD1	CASSHGQGVAGGTQYF	TGTGCCAGCAGCCATGGACAGGGGGTAGCCGGGGGTACGCAGTATTTT
TRBV19	TRBJ1-6	-	17	-	CASSRRRGSRLDSPLHF	TGTGCCAGTAGTAGAAGGCGGGGAAGCAGATTGGATTCACCCCTCCACTTT
TRBV28	TRBJ2-7	once	17	-	CASSLLGGGVPPYEQYF	TGTGCCAGCAGTTTATTGGGCGGAGGGGTTCCTCCCTACGAGCAGTACTTC
TRBV19	TRBJ1-1	-	12	TRBD1	CASSITGGMAFF	TGTGCCAGTAGTATAACAGGGGGGATGGCTTTCTTT
TRBV16	TRBJ1-1	once	15	-	CASSQYREMNTEAFF	TGTGCCAGCAGCCAATATCGGGAGATGAACACTGAAGCTTTCTTT
TRBV5-1	TRBJ1-2	-	14	-	CASSLDRVVYGYTF	TGCGCCAGCAGCTTGGACAGGGTGGTCTATGGCTACACCTTC
TRBV28	TRBJ2-7	-	15	TRBD2	CASSSLGGGYYEQYF	TGTGCCAGCAGTTCCCTCGGCGGGGGTTACTACGAGCAGTACTTC
TRBV12-3/TRBV12-4	TRBJ1-1	-	12	TRBD1	CASSLQGAEAFF	TGTGCCAGCAGCTTACAGGGGGCTGAAGCTTTCTTT
TRBV6-5	TRBJ1-1	-	14	TRBD1	CASSTPRGTTEAFF	TGTGCCAGCAGTACCCCCAGGGGGACCACTGAAGCTTTCTTT
TRBV12-3/TRBV12-4	TRBJ2-3	-	11	-	CASSVQVTQYF	TGTGCCAGCAGTGTACAAGTTACGCAGTATTTT
TRBV25-1	TRBJ2-3	-	11	-	CASPTTDTQYF	TGTGCCAGCCCGACTACAGATACGCAGTATTTT
TRBV10-3	TRBJ1-2	few	13	-	CAITMNSNYGYTF	TGTGCCATCACTATGAACTCTAACTATGGCTACACCTTC
TRBV6-5	TRBJ1-6	-	14	-	CASNRDLNNSPLHF	TGTGCCAGCAACCGCGATCTTAATAATTCACCCCTCCACTTT
TRBV7-8	TRBJ1-6	-	15	-	CASSPRYPSDSPLHF	TGTGCCAGCAGCCCTCGATACCCTTCGGATTCACCCCTCCACTTT
TRBV5-8	TRBJ1-1	-	15	-	CASKPGGTKNTEAFF	TGTGCCAGTAAGCCGGGGGGAACGAAAAACACTGAAGCTTTCTTT
TRBV27	TRBJ1-6	-	18	TRBD1	CASSLWSGTGGSNSPLHF	TGTGCCAGCAGTTTATGGTCGGGGACAGGGGGCTCTAATTCACCCCTCCACTTT
TRBV30	TRBJ2-2	-	17	TRBD2	CAWSVPQLAGGTGELFF	TGTGCCTGGAGTGTCCCCCAGTTAGCGGGGGGGACCGGGGAGCTGTTTTTT
TRBV29-1	TRBJ2-7	once	13	TRBD1	CSVETDRGREQYF	TGCAGCGTTGAAACGGACAGGGGGCGCGAGCAGTACTTC
TRBV27	TRBJ1-6	-	14	TRBD1	CASRQGTANSPLHF	TGTGCCAGCAGGCAGGGGACAGCTAATTCACCCCTCCACTTT
TRBV30	TRBJ2-7	many	13	-	CAWNLERRHEQYF	TGTGCCTGGAATTTGGAGAGACGCCACGAGCAGTACTTC
TRBV6-5	TRBJ2-7	few	13	TRBD2	CASNSGGAYEQYF	TGTGCCAGCAATAGCGGGGGGGCCTACGAGCAGTACTTC
TRBV5-1	TRBJ1-3	-	15	-	CASSLSGDSGNTIYF	TGCGCCAGCAGCTTGTCAGGGGATTCTGGAAACACCATATATTTT
TRBV2	TRBJ2-5	-	16	TRBD2	CASRWGLAANQETQYF	TGTGCCAGCAGGTGGGGACTAGCGGCAAACCAAGAGACCCAGTACTTC
TRBV5-4	TRBJ2-3	-	14	-	CASSSGYSTDTQYF	TGTGCCAGCAGCTCCGGTTATAGCACAGATACGCAGTATTTT
TRBV27	TRBJ1-1	-	13	-	CASSLVRYTEAFF	TGTGCCAGCAGTTTAGTGAGGTACACTGAAGCTTTCTTT
TRBV6-6	TRBJ2-7	-	15	TRBD1	CASTTNRDSTYEQYF	TGTGCCAGCACTACGAACCGGGACAGCACCTACGAGCAGTACTTC
TRBV7-6	TRBJ2-3	-	15	-	CASSLAAASTDTQYF	TGTGCCAGCAGCTTAGCGGCGGCTAGCACAGATACGCAGTATTTT
TRBV15	TRBJ1-3	-	15	TRBD1	CATSRDGTGGNTIYF	TGTGCCACCAGCAGAGACGGGACAGGAGGAAACACCATATATTTT
TRBV28	TRBJ2-7	-	16	-	CASSSPGTLSSYEQYF	TGTGCCAGCAGTTCCCCCGGGACTTTGAGCTCCTACGAGCAGTACTTC
TRBV7-9	TRBJ1-1	-	17	TRBD1	CASSLAKLTGTGAEAFF	TGTGCCAGCAGCTTAGCGAAATTAACCGGGACAGGAGCCGAAGCTTTCTTT
TRBV6-1	TRBJ1-2	-	16	-	CASSEFRLGQDYGYTF	TGTGCCAGCAGTGAATTTCGTTTGGGACAAGACTATGGCTACACCTTC
TRBV4-3	TRBJ2-1	once	13	-	CASSQVNSNEQFF	TGCGCCAGCAGCCAAGTGAACTCCAATGAGCAGTTCTTC
TRBV2	TRBJ2-1	-	16	-	CASSAMGGTAINEQFF	TGTGCCAGCAGTGCCATGGGCGGGACCGCCATTAATGAGCAGTTCTTC
TRBV30	TRBJ2-7	-	12	TRBD1	CAWSDRVDEQYF	TGTGCCTGGAGCGACAGGGTTGACGAGCAGTACTTC
TRBV28	TRBJ1-4	-	16	TRBD1	CASSRRTGGDGEKLFF	TGTGCCAGCAGCAGACGAACAGGGGGGGATGGTGAAAAACTGTTTTTT
TRBV28	TRBJ1-6	-	13	-	CASSLAPGSPLHF	TGTGCCAGCAGTTTGGCCCCCGGGTCACCCCTCCACTTT
TRBV29-1	TRBJ2-1	-	16	TRBD2	CSVSGGVQSSYNEQFF	TGCAGCGTTAGCGGGGGGGTGCAGAGCTCCTACAATGAGCAGTTCTTC
TRBV28	TRBJ1-4	-	15	TRBD1	CASSSPGGGQEKLFF	TGTGCCAGCAGTTCCCCAGGGGGCGGGCAAGAAAAACTGTTTTTT